This T cell receptor beta chain originates from a study of human T cells and chemical hapten exposure. V lost 6 bases, J lost 7 bases, and 12 bases stayed unmatched. This CDR3 spans 15 amino acids. General observations from the study: TCRs whose frequency exceeded 1 in 1000 remained the same following DPC sensitization. PT1 expanded TCR counts and patch test score were linked, and their correlation was positive.

MiXCR, applied by TCRdb to the RACE reads, yields one record per CDR3 protein. The sample lists approximately 97,000 distinct CDR3 sequences, 25% to 35% occurring once. Regarding time point: patch test 3, about 24 weeks after DPC sensitization. Treatment specified: therapeutic diphenylcyclopropenone sensitization with weekly scalp DPC. The sample holds a few counts of this clonotype. The antigen remains unidentified. This receptor was taken from a man aged 40-55 years with alopecia areata. Some clones in this sample may be carry-over from other donors' samples. V usage is TRBV12-3 or TRBV12-4 and J usage is TRBJ2-5; 9 nucleotides agree with TRBD1. The input for sequencing was whole blood, taken in connection with sensitization to the hapten diphenylcyclopropenone (DPC). This chain's CDR3 is CASRETGTGLGTQYF. CDR3 DNA sequence: TGTGCCAGCAGGGAAACCGGGACAGGGTTGGGGACCCAGTACTTC.